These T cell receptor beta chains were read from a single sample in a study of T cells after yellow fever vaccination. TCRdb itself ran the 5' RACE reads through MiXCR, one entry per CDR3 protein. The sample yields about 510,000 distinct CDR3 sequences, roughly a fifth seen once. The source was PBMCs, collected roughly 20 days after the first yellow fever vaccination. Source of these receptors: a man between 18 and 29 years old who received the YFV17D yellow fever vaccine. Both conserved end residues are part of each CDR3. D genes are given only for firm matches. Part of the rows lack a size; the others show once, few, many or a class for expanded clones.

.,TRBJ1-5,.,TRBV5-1,CASSLVGGHQPQHF,TGCGCCAGCAGCTTGGTAGGGGGGCATCAGCCCCAGCATTTT
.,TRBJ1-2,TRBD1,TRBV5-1,CASSLGGGNVGYGYTF,TGCGCCAGCAGCTTGGGAGGGGGCAACGTAGGCTATGGCTACACCTTC
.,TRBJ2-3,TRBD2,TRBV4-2,CASSQDGRGGADTQYF,TGTGCCAGCAGCCAAGATGGGCGGGGGGGGGCAGATACGCAGTATTTT
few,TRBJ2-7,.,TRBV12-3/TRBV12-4,CASSLIGGLPLDEQYF,TGTGCCAGCAGTCTTATTGGCGGACTACCCTTGGACGAGCAGTACTTC
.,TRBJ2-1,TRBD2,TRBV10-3,CATKPGLAGGVWNEQFF,TGTGCCACGAAACCGGGACTAGCGGGGGGAGTATGGAATGAGCAGTTCTTC
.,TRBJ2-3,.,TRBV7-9,CASSRTPLRDHTDTQYF,TGTGCCAGCAGCCGGACACCCCTCAGGGACCACACAGATACGCAGTATTTT
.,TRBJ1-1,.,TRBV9,CASSVEGGKAFF,TGTGCCAGCAGCGTAGAAGGGGGAAAAGCTTTCTTT
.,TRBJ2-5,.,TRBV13,CASSLIQEDETQYF,TGTGCCAGCAGCTTGATACAGGAGGATGAGACCCAGTACTTC
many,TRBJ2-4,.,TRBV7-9,CASSPPYILAKNIQYF,TGTGCCAGCAGCCCACCCTATATTCTAGCCAAAAACATTCAGTACTTC
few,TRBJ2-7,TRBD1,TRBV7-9,CASSLLGTGYRTEDF,TGTGCCAGCAGCCTATTGGGGACAGGGTACCGGACGGAGGACTTC
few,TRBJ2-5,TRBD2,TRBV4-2,CASSQASGGGWDIQETQYF,TGTGCCAGCAGCCAAGCTAGCGGGGGGGGCTGGGACATCCAAGAGACCCAGTACTTC
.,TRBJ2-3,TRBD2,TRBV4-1,CASSQEGGGRDTQYF,TGCGCCAGCAGCCAAGAGGGCGGGGGGCGGGATACGCAGTATTTT
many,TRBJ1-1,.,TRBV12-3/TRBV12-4,CASSFPGSNTEAFF,TGTGCCAGCAGTTTCCCGGGGAGCAACACTGAAGCTTTCTTT
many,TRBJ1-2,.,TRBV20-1,CSAPATGFYGYTF,TGCAGTGCTCCCGCAACAGGTTTCTATGGCTACACCTTC
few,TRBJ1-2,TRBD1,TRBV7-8,CASSSMGQSFGGYTF,TGTGCCAGCAGCTCGATGGGACAGTCCTTCGGTGGCTACACCTTC
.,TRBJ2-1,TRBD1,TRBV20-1,CSARTGQGLEFF,TGCAGTGCTAGGACGGGACAGGGTCTAGAGTTCTTC
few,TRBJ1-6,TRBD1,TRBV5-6,CASSYGQGAFVSPLHF,TGTGCCAGCAGCTACGGACAGGGGGCCTTCGTTTCACCCCTCCACTTT
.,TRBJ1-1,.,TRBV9,CASSVVTPGAREINTEAFF,TGTGCCAGCAGCGTAGTAACACCTGGCGCACGGGAGATAAACACTGAAGCTTTCTTT
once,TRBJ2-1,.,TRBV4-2,CAGSQMGGHEQFF,TGTGCCGGCAGCCAAATGGGGGGGCATGAGCAGTTCTTC
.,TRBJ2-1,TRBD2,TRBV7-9,CASSLRGDLNEQFF,TGTGCCAGCAGCTTGCGGGGGGACCTAAATGAGCAGTTCTTC
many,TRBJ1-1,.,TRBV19,CASGRGTEAFF,TGTGCCAGTGGACGTGGTACTGAAGCTTTCTTT
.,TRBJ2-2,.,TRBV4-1,CASSQDLGGPSGELFF,TGCGCCAGCAGCCAAGATCTGGGGGGGCCAAGCGGGGAGCTGTTTTTT
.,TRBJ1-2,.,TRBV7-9,CASSPPDSWQGYTF,TGTGCCAGCAGCCCACCGGACTCCTGGCAAGGCTACACCTTC
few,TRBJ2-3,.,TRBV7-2,CASSFYGAVGTDTQYF,TGTGCCAGCAGCTTCTACGGGGCGGTTGGCACAGATACGCAGTATTTT
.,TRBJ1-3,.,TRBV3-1,CASSPDRNTIYF,TGTGCCAGCAGCCCGGACAGAAACACCATATATTTT
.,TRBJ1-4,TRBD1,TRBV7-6,CASSEGAEKLFF,TGTGCCAGCAGCGAGGGGGCTGAAAAACTGTTTTTT
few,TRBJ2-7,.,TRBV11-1,CASSLGSPSSYEQYF,TGTGCCAGCAGCTTAGGCTCGCCGAGCTCCTACGAGCAGTACTTC
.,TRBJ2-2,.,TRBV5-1,CASIKGEVRTNTGELFF,TGCGCCAGCATAAAAGGGGAAGTCCGAACGAACACCGGGGAGCTGTTTTTT
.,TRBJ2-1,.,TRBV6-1,CASYRLRGPPRAEQFF,TGTGCCAGCTATCGTCTTAGAGGCCCGCCCCGAGCGGAGCAGTTCTTC
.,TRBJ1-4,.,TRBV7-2,CASSRGPGEKLFF,TGTGCCAGCAGCCGAGGGCCGGGGGAAAAACTGTTTTTT
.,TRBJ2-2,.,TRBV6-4,CASSDSTGEHTGELFF,TGTGCCAGCAGTGACTCAACGGGGGAGCACACCGGGGAGCTGTTTTTT
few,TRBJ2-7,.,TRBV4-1,CASSQTISPYEQYF,TGCGCCAGCAGCCAGACTATCTCTCCCTACGAGCAGTACTTC
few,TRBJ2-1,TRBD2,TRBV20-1,CSAPTPRGGSYNEQFF,TGCAGTGCTCCGACCCCGCGCGGGGGCTCCTACAATGAGCAGTTCTTC
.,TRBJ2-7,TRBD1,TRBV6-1,CASSPSGTGLDEQYF,TGTGCCAGCAGCCCTTCCGGGACAGGGTTGGACGAGCAGTACTTC
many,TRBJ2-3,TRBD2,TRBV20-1,CSAPSSLAGDTQYF,TGCAGTGCCCCCTCCTCTCTAGCGGGAGATACGCAGTATTTT
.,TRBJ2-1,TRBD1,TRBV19,CASTSDRGLNGSYNEQFF,TGTGCCAGTACCTCGGACAGGGGGCTGAATGGCTCCTACAATGAGCAGTTCTTC
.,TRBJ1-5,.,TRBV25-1,CASSEPGNQPQHF,TGTGCCAGCAGTGAACCGGGCAATCAGCCCCAGCATTTT
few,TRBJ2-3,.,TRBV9,CASSGSGRGAADTQYF,TGTGCCAGCAGCGGATCGGGCAGGGGGGCCGCAGATACGCAGTATTTT
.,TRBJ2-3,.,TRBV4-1,CASSQRGEASPLTDTQYF,TGCGCCAGCAGCCAAAGGGGGGAGGCGAGTCCCCTCACAGATACGCAGTATTTT
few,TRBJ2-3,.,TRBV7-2,CASSLGRGMGRKTDTQYF,TGTGCCAGCAGCTTAGGGCGGGGTATGGGTAGAAAAACAGATACGCAGTATTTT
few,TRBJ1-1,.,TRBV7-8,CASSLPAGAYWTEAFF,TGTGCCAGCAGCCTACCTGCAGGGGCTTATTGGACTGAAGCTTTCTTT
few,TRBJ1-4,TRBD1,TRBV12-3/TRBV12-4,CASSLAGQPDEKLFF,TGTGCCAGCAGTTTAGCGGGACAGCCAGATGAAAAACTGTTTTTT
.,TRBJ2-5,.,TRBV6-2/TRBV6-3,CASSYGSGDGEETQYF,TGTGCCAGCAGTTACGGATCAGGGGACGGGGAGGAGACCCAGTACTTC